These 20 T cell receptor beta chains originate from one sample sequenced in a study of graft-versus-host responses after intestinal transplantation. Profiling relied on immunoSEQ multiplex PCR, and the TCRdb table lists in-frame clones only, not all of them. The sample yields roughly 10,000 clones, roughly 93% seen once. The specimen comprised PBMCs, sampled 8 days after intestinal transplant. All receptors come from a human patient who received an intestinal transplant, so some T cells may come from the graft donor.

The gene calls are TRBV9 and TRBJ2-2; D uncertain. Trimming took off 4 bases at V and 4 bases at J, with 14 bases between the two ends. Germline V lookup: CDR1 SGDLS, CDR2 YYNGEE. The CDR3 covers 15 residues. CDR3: CASSIAVGPTGELFF. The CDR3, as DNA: TGTGCCAGCAGCATCGCTGTTGGGCCCACCGGGGAGCTGTTTTTT.

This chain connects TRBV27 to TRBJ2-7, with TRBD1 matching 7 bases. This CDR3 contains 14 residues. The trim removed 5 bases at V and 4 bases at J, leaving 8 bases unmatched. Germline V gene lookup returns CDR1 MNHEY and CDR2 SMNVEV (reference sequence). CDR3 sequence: CASSTMTGQYEQYF. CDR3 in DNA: TGTGCCAGCAGTACAATGACGGGACAGTACGAGCAGTACTTC.

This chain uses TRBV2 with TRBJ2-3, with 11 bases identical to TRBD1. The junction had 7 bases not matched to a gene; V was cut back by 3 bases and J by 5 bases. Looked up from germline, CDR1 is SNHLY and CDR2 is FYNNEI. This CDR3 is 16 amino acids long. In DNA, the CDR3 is TGTGCCAGCAGTGACAAGGGGACAGGGGGGGTAGATACGCAGTATTTT. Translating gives CASSDKGTGGVDTQYF.

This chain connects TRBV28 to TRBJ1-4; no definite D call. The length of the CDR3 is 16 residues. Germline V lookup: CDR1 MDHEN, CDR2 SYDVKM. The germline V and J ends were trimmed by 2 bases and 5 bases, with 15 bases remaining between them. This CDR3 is CASSLPSTTVNEKLFF. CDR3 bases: TGTGCCAGCAGTTTACCCTCCACCACTGTAAATGAAAAACTGTTTTTT.

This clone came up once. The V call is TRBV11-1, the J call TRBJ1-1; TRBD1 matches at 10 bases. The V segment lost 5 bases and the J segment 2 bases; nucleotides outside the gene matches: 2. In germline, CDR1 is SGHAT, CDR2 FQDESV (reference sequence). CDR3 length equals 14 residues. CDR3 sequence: CASSRTGGNTEAFF. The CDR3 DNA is TGTGCCAGCAGCAGGACAGGGGGAAACACTGAAGCTTTCTTT.

The CDR3 protein is CASSLGATGTSGSRYF. CDR3 nucleotide sequence: TGTGCCAGCAGCTTAGGGGCGACCGGGACTAGCGGGAGTCGGTACTTC. The rearrangement links TRBV7-9 to TRBJ2-7; TRBD2 matches 14 bases. This CDR3 has 16 amino acids. Looked up from germline, CDR1 is SEHNR and CDR2 is FQNEAQ (reference sequence). V trimming: 1 base; J trimming: 12 bases; junction bases outside the gene matches: 11.

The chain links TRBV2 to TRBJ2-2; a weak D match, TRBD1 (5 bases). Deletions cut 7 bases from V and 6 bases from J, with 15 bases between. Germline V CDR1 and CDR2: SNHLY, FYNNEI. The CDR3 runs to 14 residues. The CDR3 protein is CASTPEPGPGELFF. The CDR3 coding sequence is TGTGCCAGCACTCCAGAACCAGGGCCCGGGGAGCTGTTTTTT. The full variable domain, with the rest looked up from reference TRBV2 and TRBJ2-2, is EPEVTQTPSHQVTQMGQEVILRCVPISNHLYFYWYRQILGQKVEFLVSFYNNEISEKSEIFDDQFSVERPDGSNFTLKIRSTKLEDSAMYFCASTPEPGPGELFFGEGSRLTVL.

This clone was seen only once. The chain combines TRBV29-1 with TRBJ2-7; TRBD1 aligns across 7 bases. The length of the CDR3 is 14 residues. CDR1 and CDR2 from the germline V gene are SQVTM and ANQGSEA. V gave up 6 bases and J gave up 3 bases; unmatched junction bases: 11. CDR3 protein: CSVGTGQTVYEQYF. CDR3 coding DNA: TGCAGCGTGGGGACGGGACAGACTGTCTACGAGCAGTACTTC.

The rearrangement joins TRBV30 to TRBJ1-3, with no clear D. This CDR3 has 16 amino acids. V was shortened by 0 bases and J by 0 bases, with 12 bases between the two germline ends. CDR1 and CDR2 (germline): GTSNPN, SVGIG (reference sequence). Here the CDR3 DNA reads TGTGCCTGGAGTGTACAAGGCAGGATCTCTGGAAACACCATATATTTT. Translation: CAWSVQGRISGNTIYF.

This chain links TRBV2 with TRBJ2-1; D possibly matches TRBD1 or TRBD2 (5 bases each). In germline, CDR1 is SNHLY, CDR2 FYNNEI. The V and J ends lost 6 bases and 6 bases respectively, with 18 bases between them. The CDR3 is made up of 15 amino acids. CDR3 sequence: CASSGTGHKTNEQFF. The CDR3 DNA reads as TGTGCCAGCAGCGGGACGGGCCATAAAACCAATGAGCAGTTCTTC.

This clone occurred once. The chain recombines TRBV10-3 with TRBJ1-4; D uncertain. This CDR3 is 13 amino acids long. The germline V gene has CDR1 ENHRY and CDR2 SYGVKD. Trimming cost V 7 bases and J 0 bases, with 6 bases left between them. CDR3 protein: CAIKAATNEKLFF. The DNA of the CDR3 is TGTGCCATCAAAGCTGCAACTAATGAAAAACTGTTTTTT.

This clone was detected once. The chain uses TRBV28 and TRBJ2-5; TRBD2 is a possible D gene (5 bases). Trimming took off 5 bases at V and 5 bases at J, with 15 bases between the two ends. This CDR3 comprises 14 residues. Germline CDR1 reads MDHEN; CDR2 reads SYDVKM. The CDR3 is CASSTSSFMETQYF. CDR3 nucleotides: TGTGCCAGCAGTACTAGTTCTTTTATGGAGACCCAGTACTTC.

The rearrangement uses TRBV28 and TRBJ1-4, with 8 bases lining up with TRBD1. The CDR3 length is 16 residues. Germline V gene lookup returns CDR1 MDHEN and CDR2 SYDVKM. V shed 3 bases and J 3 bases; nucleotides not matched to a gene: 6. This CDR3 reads CASSFPGQGANEKLFF. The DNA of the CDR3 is TGTGCCAGCAGTTTCCCTGGACAGGGAGCTAATGAAAAACTGTTTTTT.

The CDR3 sequence: CASSLDRASNQPQHF. For the CDR3, the DNA is TGTGCCAGCAGCTTAGACAGGGCTAGCAATCAGCCCCAGCATTTT. This sequence joins TRBV28 and TRBJ1-5; TRBD1 agrees at 7 bases. Germline V gene data show CDR1 as MDHEN and CDR2 as SYDVKM. The CDR3 extends over 15 amino acids. V lost 6 bases to trimming and J lost 0 bases; unmatched junction nucleotides: 5.

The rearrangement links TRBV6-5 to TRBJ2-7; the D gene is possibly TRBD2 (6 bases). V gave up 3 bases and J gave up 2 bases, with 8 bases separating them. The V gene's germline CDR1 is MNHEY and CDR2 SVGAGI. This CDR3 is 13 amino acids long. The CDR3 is CASSYGGTYEQYF. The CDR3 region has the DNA TGTGCCAGCAGTTATGGGGGGACCTACGAGCAGTACTTC.

This CDR3 is CASSFSWGRSLYEQYF. The CDR3 nucleotides read TGTGCCAGCAGTTTCTCCTGGGGGAGGAGCCTCTACGAGCAGTACTTC. This chain uses TRBV28 with TRBJ2-7, with TRBD2 as a possible D gene (6 bases). CDR3 length: 16 amino acids. The germline CDR1 and CDR2 sequences are MDHEN and SYDVKM. V gave up 3 bases and J gave up 3 bases, with 18 bases separating them.

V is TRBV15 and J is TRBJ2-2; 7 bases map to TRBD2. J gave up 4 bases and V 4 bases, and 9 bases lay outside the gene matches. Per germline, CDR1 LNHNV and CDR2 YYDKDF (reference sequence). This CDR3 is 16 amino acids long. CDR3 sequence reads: CATSTSRGRATGELFF. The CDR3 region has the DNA TGTGCCACCAGCACCTCGCGGGGGAGGGCCACCGGGGAGCTGTTTTTT.

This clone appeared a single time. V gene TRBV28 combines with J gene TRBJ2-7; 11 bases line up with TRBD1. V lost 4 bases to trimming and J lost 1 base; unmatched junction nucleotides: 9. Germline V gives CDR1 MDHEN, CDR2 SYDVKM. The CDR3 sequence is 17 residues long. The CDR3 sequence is CASSSTLGTGGSYEQYF. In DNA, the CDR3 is TGTGCCAGCAGTTCTACCCTCGGGACAGGGGGATCCTACGAGCAGTACTTC.

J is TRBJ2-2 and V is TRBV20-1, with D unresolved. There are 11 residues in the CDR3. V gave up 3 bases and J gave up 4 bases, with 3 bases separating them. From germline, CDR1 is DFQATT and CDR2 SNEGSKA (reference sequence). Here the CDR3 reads CSASRTGELFF. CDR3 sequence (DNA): TGCAGTGCTAGCCGCACCGGGGAGCTGTTTTTT.

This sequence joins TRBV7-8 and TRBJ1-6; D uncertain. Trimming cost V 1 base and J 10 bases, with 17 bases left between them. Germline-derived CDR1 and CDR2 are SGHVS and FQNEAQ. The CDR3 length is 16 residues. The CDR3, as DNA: TGTGCCAGCAGCTTAGATCAGGCAGCCAGTTGGTCACCCCTCCACTTT. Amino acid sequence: CASSLDQAASWSPLHF. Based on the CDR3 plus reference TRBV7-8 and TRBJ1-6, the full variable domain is GAGVSQSPRYKVAKRGQDVALRCDPISGHVSLFWYQQALGQGPEFLTYFQNEAQLDKSGLPSDRFFAERPEGSVSTLKIQRTQQEDSAVYLCASSLDQAASWSPLHFGNGTRLTVT.